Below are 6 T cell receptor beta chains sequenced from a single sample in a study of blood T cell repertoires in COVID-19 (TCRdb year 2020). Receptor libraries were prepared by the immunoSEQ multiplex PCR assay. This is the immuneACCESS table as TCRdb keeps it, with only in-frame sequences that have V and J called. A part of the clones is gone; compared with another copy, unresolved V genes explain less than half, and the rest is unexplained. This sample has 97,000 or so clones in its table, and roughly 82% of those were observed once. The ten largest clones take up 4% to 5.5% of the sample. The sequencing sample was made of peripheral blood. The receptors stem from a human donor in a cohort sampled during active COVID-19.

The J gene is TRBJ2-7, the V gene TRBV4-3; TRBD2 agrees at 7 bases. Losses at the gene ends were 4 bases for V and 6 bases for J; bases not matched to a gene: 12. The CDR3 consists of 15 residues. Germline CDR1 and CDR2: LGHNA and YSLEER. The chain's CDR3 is CASSRNPGTGGEQYF. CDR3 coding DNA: TGCGCCAGCAGCCGCAACCCCGGGACGGGGGGCGAGCAGTACTTC.

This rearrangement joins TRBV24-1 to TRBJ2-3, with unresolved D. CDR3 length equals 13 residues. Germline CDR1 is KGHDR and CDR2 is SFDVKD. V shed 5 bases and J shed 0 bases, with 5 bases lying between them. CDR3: CATSVPSTDTQYF. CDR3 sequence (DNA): TGTGCCACCAGTGTTCCTAGCACAGATACGCAGTATTTT.

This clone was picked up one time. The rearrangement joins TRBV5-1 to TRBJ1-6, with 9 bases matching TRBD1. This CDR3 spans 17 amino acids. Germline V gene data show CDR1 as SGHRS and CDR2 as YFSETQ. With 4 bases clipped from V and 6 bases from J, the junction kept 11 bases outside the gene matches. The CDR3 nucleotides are TGCGCCAGCAGCCTTTTAGGGACAGGGCAAATTAATTCACCCCTCCACTTT. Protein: CASSLLGTGQINSPLHF.

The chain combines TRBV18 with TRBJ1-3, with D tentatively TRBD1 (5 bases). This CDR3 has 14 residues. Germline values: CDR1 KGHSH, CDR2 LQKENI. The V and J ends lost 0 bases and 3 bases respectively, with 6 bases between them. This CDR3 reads CASSPPGGGNTIYF. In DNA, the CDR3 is TGTGCCAGCTCACCACCGGGGGGTGGAAACACCATATATTTT.

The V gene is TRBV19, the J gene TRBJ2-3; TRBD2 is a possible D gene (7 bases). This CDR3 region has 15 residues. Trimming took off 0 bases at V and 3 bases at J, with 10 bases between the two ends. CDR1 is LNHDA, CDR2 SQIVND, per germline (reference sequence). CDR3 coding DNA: TGTGCCAGTAGTATAGATGGGAGGGGGACAGATACGCAGTATTTT. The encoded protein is CASSIDGRGTDTQYF.

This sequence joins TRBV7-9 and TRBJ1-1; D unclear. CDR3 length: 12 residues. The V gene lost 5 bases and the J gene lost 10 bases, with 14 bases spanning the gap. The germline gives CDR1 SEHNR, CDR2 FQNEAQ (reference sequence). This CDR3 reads CASSTDTPGAFF. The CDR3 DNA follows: TGTGCCAGCAGCACTGACACCCCCGGAGCTTTCTTT.